This TCR beta chain was profiled in a study of cytomegalovirus exposure and HLA in healthy donors. The primer mix had 60 Vbeta and 13 Jbeta primers. Generated by immunoSEQ multiplex PCR, the TCRdb table keeps only in-frame clones and is missing some. The data contain 120,000 or so clones, around three quarters of them singletons. In the case of this clone: Its antigen remains unidentified.

Broader study findings: 87-base-pair reads could not separate some V segments, including TRBV6-2 and TRBV6-3. Altogether, some 160 TCR beta chains were recorded as cytomegalovirus-associated.

Per the germline V gene, CDR1 is SGDLS and CDR2 is YYNGEE. The CDR3 spans 14 residues. V trimming: 0 bases; J trimming: 8 bases; junction bases outside the gene matches: 4. The sequenced sample was PBMCs. This TCR was sampled from a man in his forties in good health and CMV-seronegative. The chain carries TRBV9 and TRBJ2-1, with 8 bases matching TRBD2. CDR3 sequence reads: CASSVGGTRDEQFF. The CDR3 region has the DNA TGTGCCAGCAGCGTAGGGGGGACTAGGGATGAGCAGTTCTTC.